This T cell receptor beta chain was found in a study of CD8+CD57+ T cells in acquired aplastic anemia. Overall study: Sorted CD4+ and CD8+ cells yielded DNA averaging about 2.9 ug. Study observations and caveats: Some 28 CD8+ CDR3 sequences occurred in both the patients and the controls.

In this sample, this clonotype turned up many times. Its specificity is not known. The use of genomic DNA as template underpinned the TCR beta VDJ and CDR3 profiling. TCRdb passed the reads through MiXCR, listing each CDR3 protein once. The sample lists roughly 500,000 distinct CDR3 sequences, less than 35% occurring once. The sequenced patients had an expansion of CD8+CD57+ cells seen by flow cytometry. In all patients, the disease was severe acquired aplastic anemia. The J segment lost 4 bases and the V segment lost 5 bases, leaving 2 bases of the junction unmatched. There are 11 residues in the CDR3. CDR1 is DFQATT and CDR2 is SNEGSKA in the germline V gene (reference sequence).

The receptor was isolated from a human donor with aplastic anemia. V and J are TRBV20-1 and TRBJ2-7; 7 nucleotides line up with TRBD1. The material sequenced was sorted CD4+, CD8+, or CD8+CD57+ T cells (not recorded which) from PBMCs. CDR3 residues: CSAVQGYEQYF. The CDR3 DNA reads as TGCAGTGCTGTACAGGGGTACGAGCAGTACTTC.